This TCR beta chain was sequenced for a study of CD8+CD57+ T cells in acquired aplastic anemia (dated by TCRdb to about 2018). Some background on the complete study: Extracted DNA from sorted CD4+ and CD8+ cells averaged around 3.2 ug, ranging from roughly 0.17 to 27.4 ug. A CD8+CD57+ expansion meant a frequency higher than the mean frequency seen in healthy subjects. Beyond this particular receptor, the publication reports: Although roughly 30 CD8+ CDR3 sequences were shared by patients and controls, these sequences appeared highly expressed in patients and within the immunodominant clones of patients. CD8+ Simpson's diversity did not differ significantly between patients and healthy controls (P=0.060).

Genomic DNA served as template for TCR beta VDJ combination and CDR3 sequence profiling. An Illumina HiSeq 2000 was the platform used for TCR repertoire sequencing. The source study handled its data this way. Repertoire assessment relied on Simpson's diversity index, CDR3 size and DJ length profiles, and TRBV/TRBJ rearrangement plots. Whichever DNA sequence was most abundant in the deep sequencing data was defined as the immunodominant clone. CDR3 amino acid sequences were checked for sharing between subjects and were compared against published repertoires and the VDJdb database. The public sequencing data were trimmed at Q25 with fastp and processed into clonotypes with MiXCR by TCRdb, which kept only in-frame beta chains. Each entry is one CDR3 protein sequence, shown with its most common DNA and genes. The V and J calls shown here were made by TCRdb, not taken from the authors' results. The sample has approximately 220,000 distinct CDR3 sequences on record, roughly half of them singletons. 7% to 10% of the sample is taken by the ten largest.

Patients chosen for sequencing had shown expansion of CD8+CD57+ cells by flow cytometry. Severe acquired aplastic anemia was diagnosed in all patients according to International Study of Aplastic Anemia and Agranulocytosis and Camitta criteria. At the time blood was sampled, none of the patients had received any therapy. In the study, sorted CD4+ and CD8+ blood T cells from patients with severe aplastic anemia and from healthy subjects underwent deep sequencing of TCR repertoires. Patients were enrolled in the USA under clinicaltrials.gov protocols 00001620, 01623167, 00001397, 00071045, 00081523 and 00961064. Ficoll-Paque density gradient centrifugation was used to isolate peripheral blood mononuclear cells. Before DNA extraction, CD4+ and CD8+ T cells were sorted with FACS or magnetic beads. CDR1 and CDR2 are drawn from the germline V gene (reference sequence): SEHNR, FQNEAQ. From cysteine to phenylalanine, the CDR3 is 13 amino acids long. Only the CDR3 portion is preserved as DNA: 39 bases, with reading frame beginning at the first base. The germline V end is reduced by 8 bases and the J end by 5 bases; junction bases left unmatched: 8.

About this clonotype itself: What this receptor recognizes is not known. Base qualities were left out, and no much larger clone turns up one base away.

Sequenced sample: sorted CD4+, CD8+, or CD8+CD57+ T cells (not recorded which) from PBMCs. The receptor's source is a human donor with aplastic anemia. Rearrangement joined TRBV7-9 to TRBJ2-5; 7 junctional bases match TRBD2. CDR3 loop: CASLAGVGETQYF. Read as DNA, the sequence is TGTGCCAGCTTGGCGGGGGTGGGGGAGACCCAGTACTTC.